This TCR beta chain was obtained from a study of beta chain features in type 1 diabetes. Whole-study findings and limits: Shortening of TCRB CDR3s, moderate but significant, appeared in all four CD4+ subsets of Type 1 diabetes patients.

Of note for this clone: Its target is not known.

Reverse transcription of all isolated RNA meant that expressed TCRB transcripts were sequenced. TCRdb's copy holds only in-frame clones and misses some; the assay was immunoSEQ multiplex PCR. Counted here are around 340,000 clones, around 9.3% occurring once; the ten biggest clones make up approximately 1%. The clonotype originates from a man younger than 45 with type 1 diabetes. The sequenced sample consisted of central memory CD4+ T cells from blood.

For the CDR3, the DNA is TGCAGCGCCTATCAGCGGGGGCACACTGAAGCTTTCTTT. The encoded protein is CSAYQRGHTEAFF. The chain combines TRBV29-1 with TRBJ1-1, with a weak D call TRBD1 (6 bases). The CDR3 extends over 13 amino acids. Germline lookup yields CDR1 SQVTM and CDR2 ANQGSEA. The V and J ends lost 7 bases and 3 bases respectively, with 15 bases between them.